The 14 T cell receptor beta chains below all came from one sample that was sequenced in a study of radiotherapy plus CTLA-4 blockade in lung cancer. Libraries were prepared by immunoSEQ multiplex PCR; TCRdb keeps only in-frame clonotypes and omits some of them. Here the sample spans roughly 50,000 clones, almost 85% being singletons. The specimen was peripheral blood, collected from a patient treated with radiotherapy plus ipilimumab. The receptors originated from a human donor with non-small cell lung cancer whose response to radiotherapy plus ipilimumab could not be evaluated.

V is TRBV6-5 and J is TRBJ1-3; tentatively, D is TRBD1 (5 bases). V gave up 6 bases and J gave up 0 bases, with 12 bases separating them. The CDR3 sequence is 15 residues long. The germline CDR1 and CDR2 sequences are MNHEY and SVGAGI. Here the CDR3 DNA reads TGTGCCAGCAGCCAAGACAGAACCTCTGGAAACACCATATATTTT. Amino acid sequence: CASSQDRTSGNTIYF.

The chain recombines TRBV2 with TRBJ2-3; 9 positions agree with TRBD1. J lost 0 bases, V lost 6 bases, and 7 bases had no gene match. The germline gives CDR1 SNHLY, CDR2 FYNNEI. The CDR3 extends over 16 amino acids. This CDR3 is CASRIPQGASTDTQYF. The DNA of the CDR3 is TGTGCCAGCAGGATTCCACAGGGGGCGAGCACAGATACGCAGTATTTT.

The CDR3 spells CAISESVGGYEQYF. CDR3 nucleotide sequence: TGTGCCATCAGTGAGTCGGTCGGCGGCTACGAGCAGTACTTC. The chain recombines TRBV10-3 with TRBJ2-7; D not resolved. This CDR3 spans 14 amino acids. Germline CDR1 and CDR2: ENHRY and SYGVKD. Deletions cut 0 bases from V and 3 bases from J, with 9 bases between.

J is TRBJ2-1 and V is TRBV7-9; 13 bases are shared with TRBD2. Germline V CDR1 and CDR2: SEHNR, FQNEAQ (reference sequence). The CDR3 runs to 16 residues. V dropped 1 base and J dropped 7; count of bases not matched to a gene: 4. The CDR3 sequence is CASSLGGLAGLNEQFF. CDR3 sequence (DNA): TGTGCCAGCAGCTTAGGGGGACTAGCGGGACTAAATGAGCAGTTCTTC.

The chain recombines TRBV5-1 with TRBJ2-7; 8 positions match TRBD1. There are 14 residues in the CDR3. CDR1 is SGHRS, CDR2 YFSETQ, per germline. With 4 bases clipped from V and 5 bases from J, the junction kept 8 bases outside the gene matches. The chain's CDR3 is CASSLRTGIHEQYF. The CDR3 region has the DNA TGCGCCAGCAGCCTCCGGACAGGGATCCACGAGCAGTACTTC.

As DNA, the CDR3 is TGTGCCAGCTCACCTCCCGGCTCAGGGGGCAATGAGCAGTTCTTC. Its translation is CASSPPGSGGNEQFF. The chain employs TRBV18 and TRBJ2-1; 7 positions match TRBD1. V lost 3 bases, J lost 6 bases, and 8 bases stayed unmatched. Germline CDR1 and CDR2: KGHSH and LQKENI. The length of the CDR3 is 15 residues.

The gene calls are TRBV7-2 and TRBJ2-1, with 10 bases lining up with TRBD2. The germline V gene has CDR1 SGHTA and CDR2 FQGNSA. The CDR3 covers 15 residues. V lost 4 bases and J lost 6; bases outside the gene matches: 6. This CDR3 reads CASSSAGGLGNEQFF. The DNA for the CDR3 is TGTGCCAGCAGCTCAGCGGGAGGGCTTGGCAATGAGCAGTTCTTC. Supplemented by reference TRBV7-2 and TRBJ2-1, the full variable domain reads GAGVSQSPSNKVTEKGKDVELRCDPISGHTALYWYRQSLGQGLEFLIYFQGNSAPDKSGLPSDRFSAERTGGSVSTLTIQRTQQEDSAVYLCASSSAGGLGNEQFFGPGTRLTVL.

This clone was seen a handful of times. V and J are TRBV4-2 and TRBJ1-1, with 8 positions matching TRBD1. V lost 4 bases and J lost 5; bases outside the gene matches: 9. Germline CDR1 is LGHNA and CDR2 is YNFKEQ. This CDR3 contains 15 residues. Here the CDR3 reads CASSRVETGGTEAFF. Written as DNA, the CDR3 is TGTGCCAGCAGCCGAGTAGAAACAGGGGGAACTGAAGCTTTCTTT.

The V and J genes are TRBV19 and TRBJ1-5; D gene unclear. CDR1 LNHDA and CDR2 SQIVND come from the germline V gene (reference sequence). This CDR3 region has 12 residues. V was pared by 5 bases and J by 6 bases, with 8 bases between. CDR3: CASSRTLQPQHF. The CDR3 DNA sequence: TGTGCCAGTAGTCGAACTCTTCAGCCCCAGCATTTT. The variable domain in full, with the rest retrieved from reference TRBV19 and TRBJ1-5, is DGGITQSPKYLFRKEGQNVTLSCEQNLNHDAMYWYRQDPGQGLRLIYYSQIVNDFQKGDIAEGYSVSREKKESFPLTVTSAQKNPTAFYLCASSRTLQPQHFGDGTRLSIL.

V and J are TRBV7-3 and TRBJ2-3; D is perhaps TRBD1 (5 bases). The ends were cut back, 5 bases at V and 0 bases at J, with 12 bases in the middle. In germline, CDR1 is SGHTA, CDR2 FQGTGA. The CDR3 consists of 15 residues. CDR3 sequence (DNA): TGTGCCAGCAGCCCCTGGGGCGGAAGCACAGATACGCAGTATTTT. Protein: CASSPWGGSTDTQYF. The whole variable domain, filled in from reference TRBV7-3 and TRBJ2-3, reads GAGVSQTPSNKVTEKGKYVELRCDPISGHTALYWYRQSLGQGPEFLIYFQGTGAADDSGLPNDRFFAVRPEGSVSTLKIQRTERGDSAVYLCASSPWGGSTDTQYFGPGTRLTVL.

The chain couples TRBV5-8 to TRBJ2-3; D perhaps matches TRBD2 (6 bases). CDR1 is SGHTS and CDR2 is YDEGEE in the germline V gene. The CDR3 length is 15 residues. V dropped 0 bases and J dropped 4 bases, with 12 bases sitting between them. The CDR3 DNA sequence: TGTGCCAGCAGCTTGGGAGAGGGAGGCGCAGATACGCAGTATTTT. Protein product: CASSLGEGGADTQYF.

The V and J genes are TRBV18 and TRBJ2-7, with TRBD1 as a possible D gene (6 bases). This CDR3 comprises 14 residues. Germline V gene lookup returns CDR1 KGHSH and CDR2 LQKENI. The V gene lost 8 bases and the J gene lost 2 bases, with 16 bases spanning the gap. CDR3 sequence reads: CASTQDSRTYEQYF. CDR3 nucleotide sequence: TGTGCCAGCACCCAGGACAGTAGGACCTACGAGCAGTACTTC.

This rearrangement joins TRBV5-4 to TRBJ2-5; D uncertain. Trimming removed 0 bases from V and 2 bases from J, with 8 bases in between. Germline V CDR1 and CDR2: SGHNT, YYREEE (reference sequence). This CDR3 comprises 14 residues. The CDR3, as DNA: TGTGCCAGCAGCTTGGCTTCCGGGCAAGAGACCCAGTACTTC. It codes for CASSLASGQETQYF.

The chain is built from TRBV11-2 and TRBJ1-1; TRBD1 aligns across 8 bases. Germline CDR1 reads SGHAT; CDR2 reads FQNNGV. The trim removed 5 bases at V and 5 bases at J, leaving 7 bases unmatched. The CDR3 has 14 residues. The CDR3 coding sequence is TGTGCCAGCAGCCCCGGACAGGGTCGTACTGAAGCTTTCTTT. This gives the protein CASSPGQGRTEAFF.